The next 12 T cell receptor beta chains were all read from a single sample in a study of cytomegalovirus exposure and HLA in healthy donors. A multiplex PCR was run with 60 Vbeta primers and 13 Jbeta primers. TCRdb's table, derived via immunoSEQ multiplex PCR, lists solely in-frame clones and lacks some. The sample records over 200,000 clones, roughly 80% being singletons. The specimen was PBMCs. These receptors were taken from a male donor in good health and CMV-seronegative.

V is TRBV19 and J is TRBJ2-7; maybe TRBD2 (7 bases). With 6 bases removed from V and 2 bases from J, the gap between germline ends came to 14 bases. Germline CDR1 LNHDA, CDR2 SQIVND (reference sequence). The CDR3 has 14 amino acids. DNA of the CDR3: TGTGCCAGTAGGGGGGGGCCCTCCACCTACGAGCAGTACTTC. Translation gives CASRGGPSTYEQYF.

The chain is built from TRBV11-3 and TRBJ2-1, with D perhaps TRBD1 (5 bases). Germline CDR1 reads SGHNT; CDR2 reads YENEEA. This CDR3 is 14 amino acids long. V dropped 4 bases and J dropped 6 bases, with 13 bases sitting between them. The DNA of the CDR3 is TGTGCCAGCAGCTCCTCCGGGCAGGGCAATGAGCAGTTCTTC. This gives the protein CASSSSGQGNEQFF. Full variable domain (outside the CDR3, taken from reference TRBV11-3 and TRBJ2-1): EAGVVQSPRYKIIEKKQPVAFWCNPISGHNTLYWYLQNLGQGPELLIRYENEEAVDDSQLPKDRFSAERLKGVDSTLKIQPAELGDSAVYLCASSSSGQGNEQFFGPGTRLTVL.

The chain joins TRBV6-4 to TRBJ1-6; D is unclear. V was shortened by 2 bases and J by 13 bases, with 12 bases between the two germline ends. The CDR3 spans 13 residues. Per the germline V gene, CDR1 is MRHNA and CDR2 is SNTAGT. This chain's CDR3 is CASSDLTGSPLHF. CDR3 coding DNA: TGTGCCAGCAGTGACCTTACGGGGTCCCCCCTCCACTTT.

This chain links TRBV11-3 with TRBJ2-2; 7 bases align to TRBD2. Looked up from germline, CDR1 is SGHNT and CDR2 is YENEEA. The CDR3 consists of 14 residues. V lost 5 bases, J lost 6 bases, and 6 bases stayed unmatched. The CDR3 nucleotides read TGTGCCAGCAGCCCTCGGGAGGTGTCCGGGGAGCTGTTTTTT. Amino acids: CASSPREVSGELFF.

The chain has TRBV13 and TRBJ2-7; possible D gene TRBD1, 5 bases. Per the germline V gene, CDR1 is PRHDT and CDR2 is FYEKMQ (reference sequence). V lost 0 bases, J lost 6 bases, and 12 bases lay in between. The CDR3 runs 14 residues. CDR3: CASSLGVVRGEQYF. The DNA for the CDR3 is TGTGCCAGCAGCTTAGGCGTAGTAAGGGGCGAGCAGTACTTC.

This chain uses TRBV5-1 with TRBJ1-2; 7 nucleotides agree with TRBD1. The CDR3 sequence is 17 residues long. After removal of 0 bases from V and 2 bases from J, the junction contained 10 bases not matched to a gene. In germline, CDR1 is SGHRS, CDR2 YFSETQ. CDR3 DNA sequence: TGCGCCAGCAGCTTGGGGACAGGAGACCACCTAAACTATGGCTACACCTTC. Its protein is CASSLGTGDHLNYGYTF.

The chain carries TRBV11-2 and TRBJ1-4; TRBD1 aligns across 9 bases. V shed 5 bases, J shed 4 bases, and the junction held 5 bases outside the gene matches. This CDR3 contains 15 residues. CDR1 and CDR2 from the germline V gene are SGHAT and FQNNGV. In nucleotides, the CDR3 is TGTGCCAGCAGCCCCGGACAGGGGAGTAATGAAAAACTGTTTTTT. It specifies CASSPGQGSNEKLFF.

The chain joins TRBV28 to TRBJ1-4; TRBD1 agrees at 9 bases. With V trimmed by 3 bases and J by 5 bases, 4 bases remained unmatched. Germline lookup yields CDR1 MDHEN and CDR2 SYDVKM. The CDR3 length is 15 residues. CDR3 sequence: CASSLYRGQNEKLFF. CDR3 sequence (DNA): TGTGCCAGCAGTTTGTACAGGGGGCAGAATGAAAAACTGTTTTTT.

This clone was seen a few times. The J gene is TRBJ1-5, the V gene TRBV2; D gene unclear. Deletions cut 7 bases from V and 2 bases from J, with 9 bases between. This CDR3 region has 13 residues. Germline loops: CDR1 SNHLY, CDR2 FYNNEI. CDR3 in amino acids: CASTGGGNQPQHF. The DNA of the CDR3 is TGTGCCAGCACCGGAGGAGGCAATCAGCCCCAGCATTTT.

This chain uses TRBV28 with TRBJ2-5; 8 nucleotides line up with TRBD1. Germline values: CDR1 MDHEN, CDR2 SYDVKM. The CDR3 has 14 amino acids. Germline trimming cut 4 bases from V and 5 bases from J; bases unmatched to any gene: 6. The chain's CDR3 is CASSSRQGAETQYF. The CDR3, as DNA: TGTGCCAGCAGTTCACGCCAGGGGGCGGAGACCCAGTACTTC.

V and J are TRBV29-1 and TRBJ2-5; TRBD2 matches 8 bases. The DNA end lines up better with TRBJ2-7; the J call may be wrong. The CDR3 loop spans 12 amino acids. From germline, CDR1 is SQVTM and CDR2 ANQGSEA. This chain's CDR3 is CSVEAGGYEQYF. The DNA of the CDR3 is TGCAGCGTTGAAGCGGGGGGGTACGAGCAGTACTTC.

CDR3 DNA sequence: TGTGCCAGCAGTGCAGGGGGAAATCAGCCCCAGCATTTT. Protein sequence: CASSAGGNQPQHF. The gene calls are TRBV6-1 and TRBJ1-5; 7 nucleotides agree with TRBD1. J lost 4 bases, V lost 4 bases, and 1 base had no gene match. Germline CDR1 and CDR2: MNHNS and SASEGT. The CDR3 is 13 residues long.